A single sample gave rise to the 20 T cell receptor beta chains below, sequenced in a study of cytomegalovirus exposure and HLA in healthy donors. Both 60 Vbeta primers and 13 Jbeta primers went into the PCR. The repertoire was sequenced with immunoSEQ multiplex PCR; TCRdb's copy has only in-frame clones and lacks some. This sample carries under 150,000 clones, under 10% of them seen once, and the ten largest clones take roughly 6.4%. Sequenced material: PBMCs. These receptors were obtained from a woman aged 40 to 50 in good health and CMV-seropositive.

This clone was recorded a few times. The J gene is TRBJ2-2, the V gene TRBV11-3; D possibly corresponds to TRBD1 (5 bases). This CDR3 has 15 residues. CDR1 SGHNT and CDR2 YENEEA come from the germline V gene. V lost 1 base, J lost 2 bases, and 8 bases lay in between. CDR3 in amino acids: CASSLGQGNTGELFF. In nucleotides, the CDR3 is TGTGCCAGCAGCTTAGGTCAGGGTAACACCGGGGAGCTGTTTTTT.

The CDR3 DNA sequence: TGCGCCAGCAGTGAGTCGAGAGCTGGTAATACGCAGTATTTT. This sequence encodes CASSESRAGNTQYF. The chain has TRBV10-1 and TRBJ2-3; D remains unclear. The V end was cut by 0 bases, the J end by 7 bases, with 11 bases between. Germline assignment: CDR1 WNHNN and CDR2 SYGVQD (reference sequence). The CDR3 consists of 14 residues.

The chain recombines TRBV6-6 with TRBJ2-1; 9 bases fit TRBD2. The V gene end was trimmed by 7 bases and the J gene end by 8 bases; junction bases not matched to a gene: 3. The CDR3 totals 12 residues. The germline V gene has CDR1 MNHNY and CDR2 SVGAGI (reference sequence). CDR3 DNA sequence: TGTGCCAGCAAGCGGGGGGAGGATGAGCAGTTCTTC. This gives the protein CASKRGEDEQFF.

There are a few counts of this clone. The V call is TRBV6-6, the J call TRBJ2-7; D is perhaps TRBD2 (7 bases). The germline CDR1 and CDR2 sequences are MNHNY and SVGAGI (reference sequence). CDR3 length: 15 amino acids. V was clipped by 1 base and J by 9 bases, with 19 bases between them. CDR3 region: CASSYLGGGPGWQYF. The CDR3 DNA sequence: TGTGCCAGCAGTTACTTAGGGGGGGGCCCGGGATGGCAGTACTTC.

Here the CDR3 reads CASSPPGLRNSPLHF. The CDR3, as DNA: TGTGCCAGCAGCCCACCGGGACTCCGAAATTCACCCCTCCACTTT. The chain employs TRBV5-6 and TRBJ1-6, with a possible D match to TRBD1 (5 bases). Trimming removed 4 bases at V and 7 bases at J, with 15 bases between. This CDR3 spans 15 amino acids. Germline values: CDR1 SGHDT, CDR2 YYEEEE.

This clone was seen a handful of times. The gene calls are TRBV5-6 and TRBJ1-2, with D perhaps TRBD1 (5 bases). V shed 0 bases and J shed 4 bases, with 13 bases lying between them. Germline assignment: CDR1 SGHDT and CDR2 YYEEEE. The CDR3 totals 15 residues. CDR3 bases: TGTGCCAGCAGCTTGGGGGGTCGGGGGACCTATGGCTACACCTTC. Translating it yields CASSLGGRGTYGYTF.

The CDR3 DNA sequence: TGTGCCAGCAGCCAGCCTGACAGGGGGCGCGCGGAGACCCAGTACTTC. The encoded protein is CASSQPDRGRAETQYF. J is TRBJ2-5 and V is TRBV11-3, with 10 bases lining up with TRBD1. Per the germline V gene, CDR1 is SGHNT and CDR2 is YENEEA. J was trimmed by 5 bases and V by 5 bases; bases with no gene match: 11. The CDR3 loop spans 16 amino acids.

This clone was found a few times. Here the CDR3 DNA reads TGTGCCAGCAGCCGGGGTAGGAGACAGGGGGACGAGCAGTACTTC. It is translated as CASSRGRRQGDEQYF. This chain uses TRBV5-4 with TRBJ2-7, with 9 bases fitting TRBD1. This CDR3 region has 15 residues. Germline V CDR1 and CDR2: SGHNT, YYREEE (reference sequence). The V and J ends lost 4 bases and 5 bases, in that order; junction bases with no gene match: 10.

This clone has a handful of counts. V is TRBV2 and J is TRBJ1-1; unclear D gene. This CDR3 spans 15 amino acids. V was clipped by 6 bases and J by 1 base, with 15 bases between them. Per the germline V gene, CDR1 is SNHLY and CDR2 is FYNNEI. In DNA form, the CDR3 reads TGTGCCAGCAGCCCCGGGAGGGTCCCGAACACTGAAGCTTTCTTT. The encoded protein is CASSPGRVPNTEAFF.

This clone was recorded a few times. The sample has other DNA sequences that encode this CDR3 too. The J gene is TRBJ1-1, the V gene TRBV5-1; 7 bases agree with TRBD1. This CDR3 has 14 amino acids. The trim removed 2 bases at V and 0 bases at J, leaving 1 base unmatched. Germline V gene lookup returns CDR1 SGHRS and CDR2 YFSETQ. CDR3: CASSLQGMNTEAFF. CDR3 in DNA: TGCGCCAGCAGCTTACAGGGGATGAACACTGAAGCTTTCTTT.

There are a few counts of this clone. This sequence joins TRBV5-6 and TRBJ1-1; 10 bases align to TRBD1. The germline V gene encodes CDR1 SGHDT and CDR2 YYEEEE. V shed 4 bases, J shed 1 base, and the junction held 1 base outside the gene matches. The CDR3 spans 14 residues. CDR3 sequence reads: CASSGTGANTEAFF. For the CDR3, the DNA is TGTGCCAGCAGCGGGACAGGGGCGAACACTGAAGCTTTCTTT. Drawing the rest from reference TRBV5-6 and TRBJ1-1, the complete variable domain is DAGVTQSPTHLIKTRGQQVTLRCSPKSGHDTVSWYQQALGQGPQFIFQYYEEEERQRGNFPDRFSGHQFPNYSSELNVNALLLGDSALYLCASSGTGANTEAFFGQGTRLTVV.

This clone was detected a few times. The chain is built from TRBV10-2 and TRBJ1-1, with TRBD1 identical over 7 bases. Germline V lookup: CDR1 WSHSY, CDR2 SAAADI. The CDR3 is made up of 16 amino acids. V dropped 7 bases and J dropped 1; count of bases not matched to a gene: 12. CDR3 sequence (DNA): TGCGCCAGCACCGAGGGGGCAGGGGTGGAGAACACTGAAGCTTTCTTT. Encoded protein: CASTEGAGVENTEAFF.

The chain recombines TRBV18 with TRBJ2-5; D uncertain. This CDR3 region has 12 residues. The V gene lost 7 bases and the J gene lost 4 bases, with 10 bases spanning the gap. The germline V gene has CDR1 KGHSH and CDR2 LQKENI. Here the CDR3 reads CASLSSGETQYF. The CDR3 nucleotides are TGTGCCAGCTTATCCTCAGGAGAGACCCAGTACTTC.

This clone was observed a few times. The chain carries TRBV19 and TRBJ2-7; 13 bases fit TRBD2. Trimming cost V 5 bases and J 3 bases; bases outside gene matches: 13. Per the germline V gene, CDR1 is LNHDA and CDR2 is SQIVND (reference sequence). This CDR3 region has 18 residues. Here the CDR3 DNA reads TGTGCCAGTAGTTCCTCTGGACTAGCGGGGGCCCAGGTCTACGAGCAGTACTTC. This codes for CASSSSGLAGAQVYEQYF.

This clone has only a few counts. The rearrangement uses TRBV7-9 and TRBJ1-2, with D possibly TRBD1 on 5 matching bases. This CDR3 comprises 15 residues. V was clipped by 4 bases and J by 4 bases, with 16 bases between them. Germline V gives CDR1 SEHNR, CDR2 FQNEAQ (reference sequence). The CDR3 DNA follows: TGTGCCAGCAGCTCGGCGGGACGGGCTGGCTATGGCTACACCTTC. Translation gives CASSSAGRAGYGYTF.

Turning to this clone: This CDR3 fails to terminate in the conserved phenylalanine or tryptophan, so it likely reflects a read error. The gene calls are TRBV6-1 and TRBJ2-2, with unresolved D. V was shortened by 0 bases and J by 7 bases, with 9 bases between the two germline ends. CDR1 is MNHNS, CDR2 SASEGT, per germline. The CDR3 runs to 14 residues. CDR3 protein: CASSEAVRVGELFV. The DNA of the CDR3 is TGTGCCAGCAGTGAAGCCGTAAGGGTCGGGGAGCTGTTTGTT.

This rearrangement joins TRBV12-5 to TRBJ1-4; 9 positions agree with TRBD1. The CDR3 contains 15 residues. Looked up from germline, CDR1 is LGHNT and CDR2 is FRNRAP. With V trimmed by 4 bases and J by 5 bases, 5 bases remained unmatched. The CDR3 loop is CASGWLGTGNEKLFF. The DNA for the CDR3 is TGTGCTAGTGGTTGGCTCGGGACAGGGAATGAAAAACTGTTTTTT.

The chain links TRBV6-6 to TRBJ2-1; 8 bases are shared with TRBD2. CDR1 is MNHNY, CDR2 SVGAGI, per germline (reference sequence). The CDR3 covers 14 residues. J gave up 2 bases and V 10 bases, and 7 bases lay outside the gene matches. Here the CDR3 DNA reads TGTGCCACTCTGCGGGGGGACGCCTACAATGAGCAGTTCTTC. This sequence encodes CATLRGDAYNEQFF.

In nucleotides, the CDR3 is TGTGCCAGCAGCCTGACAGGGCCCCAAGAGACCCAGTACTTC. Amino acid sequence: CASSLTGPQETQYF. J is TRBJ2-5 and V is TRBV7-7; TRBD1 matches 7 bases. J was trimmed by 1 base and V by 5 bases; bases with no gene match: 4. The germline gives CDR1 SSHAT, CDR2 FNYEAQ (reference sequence). The CDR3 contains 14 residues.

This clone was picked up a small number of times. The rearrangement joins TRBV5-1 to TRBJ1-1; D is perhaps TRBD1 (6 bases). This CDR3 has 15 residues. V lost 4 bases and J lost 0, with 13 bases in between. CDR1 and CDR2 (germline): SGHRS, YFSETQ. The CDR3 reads CASSTGTYMNTEAFF. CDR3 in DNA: TGCGCCAGCAGCACCGGGACATACATGAACACTGAAGCTTTCTTT.